This T cell receptor beta chain was profiled in a study of T-cell reconstitution after alpha-beta-depleted transplantation in children. V gave up 6 bases and J gave up 5 bases, with 16 bases separating them. The germline gives CDR1 SNHLY, CDR2 FYNNEI. The CDR3 extends over 15 amino acids. The TCRbeta library incorporated unique molecular identifiers. Each CDR3 protein is one row after TCRdb ran MiXCR on the PCR reads. The data hold more than 150,000 distinct CDR3 sequences, with 6% to 7% observed a single time. This material consisted of PBMCs from the stem cell graft donor, taken from the stem cell graft. The J gene is TRBJ2-2, the V gene TRBV2; D possibly corresponds to TRBD2 (6 bases). The source is a human donor who donated a stem cell graft to a child with Wiskott-Aldrich syndrome. Here the CDR3 DNA reads TGTGCCAGCAGACAGGAGGGTCTCAGTACCGGGGAGCTGTTTTTT. Its translation is CASRQEGLSTGELFF.